This T cell receptor beta chain was captured in a study of human T cells and chemical hapten exposure. Overall study context: On the upper back, patch tests were applied with 0.01% DPC and read at 6 days. Recorded diagnoses among the mostly female patients were alopecia areata, totalis or universalis.

Germline values: CDR1 SNHLY, CDR2 FYNNEI. The CDR3 contains 14 residues. The V end was cut by 7 bases, the J end by 7 bases, with 14 bases between. TCRdb recomputed calls from the RACE reads with MiXCR, one row per CDR3 protein. The table has around 300,000 distinct CDR3 sequences, about 7% seen once. The study, taken as a whole, reports: Having alopecia, donors may respond immunologically unlike healthy people. The study found that PT1 expanded TCR counts correlated positively with patch test score.

Stated time point: patch test 1, 2 weeks after DPC sensitization. Specified treatment: therapeutic diphenylcyclopropenone sensitization with weekly scalp DPC. Notes on this clonotype: The antigen is undetermined.

The sequence derives from a woman aged 18-29 years with alopecia areata. Some clones in this sample may be carry-over from other donors' samples. The material was whole blood, obtained in connection with sensitization to the hapten diphenylcyclopropenone (DPC). The chain uses TRBV2 and TRBJ1-6, with D unclear. CDR3 sequence (DNA): TGTGCCAGCAAAGACGAGTATAGGAATTCACCCCTCCACTTT. It encodes CASKDEYRNSPLHF.